The source of this T cell receptor beta chain is a study of blood T cell repertoires in COVID-19. Germline-derived CDR1 and CDR2 are SNHLY and FYNNEI. The CDR3 is 15 residues long. V gave up 2 bases and J gave up 5 bases; unmatched junction bases: 5. The data were produced by immunoSEQ multiplex PCR, yet TCRdb's version contains in-frame clones alone and is incomplete. The sample carries a few hundred thousand clones, approximately 75% recorded once. All enrollees were about 18 to 89 years old and from about two dozen US areas. Allocation to cohorts depended on clinical history reported by the participants. Before being deemed recovered, Cohort 3 donors had two negative PCRs, clearance, or symptom resolution.

Sequenced sample: PBMCs or T cells enriched from blood (not recorded which). The rearrangement uses TRBV2 and TRBJ1-5; TRBD1 aligns across 8 bases. This clonotype was obtained from a man aged 35-49 years who had recovered from COVID-19. CDR3 loop: CASSEYRGWDQPQHF. For the CDR3, the DNA is TGTGCCAGCAGTGAATACAGGGGGTGGGATCAGCCCCAGCATTTT.